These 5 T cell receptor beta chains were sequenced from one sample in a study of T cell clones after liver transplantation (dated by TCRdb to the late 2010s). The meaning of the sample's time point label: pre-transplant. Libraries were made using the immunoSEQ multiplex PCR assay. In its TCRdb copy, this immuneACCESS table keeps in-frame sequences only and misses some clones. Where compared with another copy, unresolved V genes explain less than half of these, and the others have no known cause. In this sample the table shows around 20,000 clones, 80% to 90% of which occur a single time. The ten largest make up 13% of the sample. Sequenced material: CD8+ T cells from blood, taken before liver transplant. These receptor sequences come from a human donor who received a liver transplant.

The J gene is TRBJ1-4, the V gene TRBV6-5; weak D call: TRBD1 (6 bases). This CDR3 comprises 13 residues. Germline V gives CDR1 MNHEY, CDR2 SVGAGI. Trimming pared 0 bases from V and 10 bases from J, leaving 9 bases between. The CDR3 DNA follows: TGTGCCAGCAGTTACTCGAAGGGGGGAAAACTGTTTTTT. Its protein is CASSYSKGGKLFF.

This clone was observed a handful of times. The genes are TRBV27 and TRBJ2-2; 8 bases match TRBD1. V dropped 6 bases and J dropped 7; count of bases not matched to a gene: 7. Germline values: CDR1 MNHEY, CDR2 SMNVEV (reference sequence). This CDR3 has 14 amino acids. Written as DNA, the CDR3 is TGTGCCAGCAGCGGACAGGGACCCTTCGGGGAGCTGTTTTTT. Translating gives CASSGQGPFGELFF.

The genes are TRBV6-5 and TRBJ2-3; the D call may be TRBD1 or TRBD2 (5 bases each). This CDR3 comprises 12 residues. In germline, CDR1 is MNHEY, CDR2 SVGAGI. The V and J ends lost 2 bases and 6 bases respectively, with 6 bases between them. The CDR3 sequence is CASSYGTDTQYF. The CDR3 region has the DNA TGTGCCAGCAGTTACGGGACGGATACGCAGTATTTT.

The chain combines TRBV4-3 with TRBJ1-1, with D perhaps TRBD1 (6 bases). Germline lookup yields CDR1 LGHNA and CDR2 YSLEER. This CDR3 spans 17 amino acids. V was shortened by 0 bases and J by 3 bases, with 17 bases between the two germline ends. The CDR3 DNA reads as TGCGCCAGCAGCCAAGACCCCCCGACAGGTCTTTACACTGAAGCTTTCTTT. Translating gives CASSQDPPTGLYTEAFF.

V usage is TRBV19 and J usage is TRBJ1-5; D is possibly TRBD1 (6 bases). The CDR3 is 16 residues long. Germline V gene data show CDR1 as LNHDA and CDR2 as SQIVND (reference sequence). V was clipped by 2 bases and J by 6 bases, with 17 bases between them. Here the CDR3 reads CASSISTGWVGQPQHF. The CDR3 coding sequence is TGTGCCAGTAGTATAAGTACAGGGTGGGTTGGTCAGCCCCAGCATTTT.